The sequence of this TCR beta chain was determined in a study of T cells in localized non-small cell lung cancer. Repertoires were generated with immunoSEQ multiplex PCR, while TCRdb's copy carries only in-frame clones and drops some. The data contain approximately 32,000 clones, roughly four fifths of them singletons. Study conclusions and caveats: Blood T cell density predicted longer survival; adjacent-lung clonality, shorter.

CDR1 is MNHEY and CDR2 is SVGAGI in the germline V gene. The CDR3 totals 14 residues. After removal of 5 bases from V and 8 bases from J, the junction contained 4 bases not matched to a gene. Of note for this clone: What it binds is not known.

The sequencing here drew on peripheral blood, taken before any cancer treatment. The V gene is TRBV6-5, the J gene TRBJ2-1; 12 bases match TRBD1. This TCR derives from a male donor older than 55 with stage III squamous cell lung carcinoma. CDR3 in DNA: TGTGCCAGCAGTCAAGGGGACAGGGGGCATGAGCAGTTCTTC. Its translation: CASSQGDRGHEQFF.